The 7 T cell receptor beta chains given below trace back to one sample, sequenced in a study of T-cell reconstitution after alpha-beta-depleted transplantation in children. Construction of the TCRbeta library involved unique molecular identifiers. Via MiXCR, TCRdb re-called the PCR reads, giving one row per CDR3 protein. The sample has around 490,000 distinct CDR3 sequences, about an eighth seen once. The sample here was PBMCs, mostly from graft donor cells, taken 180 days after TCRalphabeta/CD19-depleted stem cell transplant. The receptor source for this set is a female patient aged 2 to 10 who had a stem cell transplant for aplastic anemia, so the T cells may come from the graft donor.

There are a few counts of this clonotype. V usage is TRBV12-3 or TRBV12-4 and J usage is TRBJ1-5; TRBD1 is a possible D gene (6 bases). This CDR3 comprises 15 residues. V was pared by 0 bases and J by 1 base, with 7 bases between. The CDR3 here is CASSLAGQSNQPQHF. The CDR3 DNA reads as TGTGCCAGCAGTTTAGCAGGACAGAGCAATCAGCCCCAGCATTTT.

The genes are TRBV7-2 and TRBJ2-5; the match to TRBD1 covers 7 bases. From germline, CDR1 is SGHTA and CDR2 FQGNSA. With V trimmed by 4 bases and J by 5 bases, 4 bases remained unmatched. CDR3 length: 13 amino acids. The CDR3 spells CASSSQGMETQYF. In DNA form, the CDR3 reads TGTGCCAGCAGCTCACAGGGGATGGAGACCCAGTACTTC.

This clonotype was counted only a few times. The chain has TRBV20-1 and TRBJ2-1; TRBD2 matches 12 bases. This CDR3 has 15 residues. Germline V gene sequence: CDR1 DFQATT, CDR2 SNEGSKA (reference sequence). V lost 6 bases, J lost 4 bases, and 7 bases stayed unmatched. DNA of the CDR3: TGCAGTGCCACCAACGGACTAGCGGGATACAATGAGCAGTTCTTC. It encodes CSATNGLAGYNEQFF.

The rearrangement links TRBV5-1 to TRBJ1-4; possibly TRBD1 for D (6 bases). Trimming removed 4 bases from V and 8 bases from J, with 18 bases in between. The CDR3 has 15 residues. Per the germline V gene, CDR1 is SGHRS and CDR2 is YFSETQ. The CDR3 DNA follows: TGCGCCAGCAGCCTACCGGGACAAGGGAAGGAAAAACTGTTTTTT. Protein product: CASSLPGQGKEKLFF.

This clonotype was seen only a few times. The chain carries TRBV20-1 and TRBJ1-1; D possibly corresponds to TRBD1 (5 bases). Trimming took off 5 bases at V and 5 bases at J, with 12 bases between the two ends. CDR1 is DFQATT and CDR2 is SNEGSKA in the germline V gene (reference sequence). This CDR3 contains 12 residues. The CDR3 DNA is TGCAGTGCTTTCAGGGTGGAGACTGAAGCTTTCTTT. Translated: CSAFRVETEAFF.

The J gene is TRBJ2-7, the V gene TRBV4-3; D may be TRBD1 or TRBD2 (5 bases each). In germline, CDR1 is LGHNA, CDR2 YSLEER. CDR3 size: 19 residues. V shed 0 bases and J shed 4 bases, with 25 bases lying between them. The CDR3 DNA follows: TGCGCCAGCAGCCAAGACCCCCCCGGGGCGGCAACAAACGAATACGAGCAGTACTTC. Its protein is CASSQDPPGAATNEYEQYF.

The rearrangement links TRBV7-8 to TRBJ2-3; the D gene is possibly TRBD2 (6 bases). The CDR3 is made up of 15 amino acids. Germline V gene lookup returns CDR1 SGHVS and CDR2 FQNEAQ. The V end was cut by 2 bases, the J end by 6 bases, with 15 bases between. The CDR3: CASSLLEGGMDTQYF. The DNA for the CDR3 is TGTGCCAGCAGCTTACTCGAGGGAGGCATGGATACGCAGTATTTT. Full variable domain (missing parts from reference TRBV7-8 and TRBJ2-3): GAGVSQSPRYKVAKRGQDVALRCDPISGHVSLFWYQQALGQGPEFLTYFQNEAQLDKSGLPSDRFFAERPEGSVSTLKIQRTQQEDSAVYLCASSLLEGGMDTQYFGPGTRLTVL.